A selection of T cell receptor beta chains follows, all from one sample in a study of shared clonotypes between healthy human individuals. Produced via immunoSEQ multiplex PCR; TCRdb's table is partial and in-frame only. This table has around 2,100,000 clones, just under 95% appearing once. Source material: naive CD8+ T cells sorted from blood. These receptors came from a man aged 18 to 30 in good health. CDR3s include the opening cysteine and the closing phenylalanine or tryptophan. The order of the fields is J gene, clone size, D gene, V gene, CDR3 DNA, CDR3 protein. A D gene is named only where the DNA matches it firmly. Rows give clone size only sometimes, using once, few, many, or a class for an expanded clone.

J gene: TRBJ2-1; clone size: once; D gene: TRBD2; V gene: TRBV27; CDR3 DNA: TGTGCCAGCAGTTTATCCTTAGCGGGGCGGGGCAATGAGCAGTTCTTC; CDR3 protein: CASSLSLAGRGNEQFF
J gene: TRBJ2-7; clone size: -; D gene: TRBD1; V gene: TRBV19; CDR3 DNA: TGTGCCAGTAGTATGCAGGGGGACTACGAGCAGTACTTC; CDR3 protein: CASSMQGDYEQYF
J gene: TRBJ1-2; clone size: -; D gene: TRBD1; V gene: TRBV15; CDR3 DNA: TGTGCCACCAGCAGAGATAAGGGGACAGGGGGCGACTATGGCTACACCTTC; CDR3 protein: CATSRDKGTGGDYGYTF
J gene: TRBJ2-1; clone size: many; D gene: TRBD1; V gene: TRBV27; CDR3 DNA: TGTGCCAGCAGTTTATTGGGGACAGGGGGGATGAATGAGCAGTTCTTC; CDR3 protein: CASSLLGTGGMNEQFF
J gene: TRBJ2-1; clone size: once; D gene: TRBD2; V gene: TRBV6-1; CDR3 DNA: TGTGCCAGCAGTGAAATCGGCGGGGGGGCTATGAATGAGCAGTTCTTC; CDR3 protein: CASSEIGGGAMNEQFF
J gene: TRBJ2-5; clone size: -; D gene: TRBD2; V gene: TRBV27; CDR3 DNA: TGTGCCAGCAGCTCCAGACTAGCGGGAGTTTCAGAGACCCAGTACTTC; CDR3 protein: CASSSRLAGVSETQYF
J gene: TRBJ2-7; clone size: -; D gene: TRBD1; V gene: TRBV19; CDR3 DNA: TGTGCCAGTAGTATAGTAGACAGGGCTTACGAGCAGTACTTC; CDR3 protein: CASSIVDRAYEQYF
J gene: TRBJ1-4; clone size: -; D gene: -; V gene: TRBV7-9; CDR3 DNA: TGTGCCAGCAGCTTACTTTGGGGGGAGGATGAAAAACTGTTTTTT; CDR3 protein: CASSLLWGEDEKLFF
J gene: TRBJ1-1; clone size: few; D gene: TRBD1; V gene: TRBV29-1; CDR3 DNA: TGCAGCGAAAACAGGGGATCAGCTTTCTTT; CDR3 protein: CSENRGSAFF
J gene: TRBJ2-7; clone size: -; D gene: -; V gene: TRBV6-5; CDR3 DNA: TGTGCCAGCAGTCTGTTGGGGGACGAGCAGTACTTC; CDR3 protein: CASSLLGDEQYF
J gene: TRBJ1-6; clone size: once; D gene: TRBD1; V gene: TRBV2; CDR3 DNA: TGTGCCAGCAGTGAGGGGACAGGGTGGGGTTCACCCCTCCACTTT; CDR3 protein: CASSEGTGWGSPLHF
J gene: TRBJ2-1; clone size: -; D gene: TRBD2; V gene: TRBV4-3; CDR3 DNA: TGCGCCAGCGCGGCGGGGGAAGGGTCTGAGCAGTTCTTC; CDR3 protein: CASAAGEGSEQFF
J gene: TRBJ1-2; clone size: -; D gene: TRBD1; V gene: TRBV11-2; CDR3 DNA: TGTGTCAGCAGCTCCGGGACAGATAACTATGGCTACACCTTC; CDR3 protein: CVSSSGTDNYGYTF
J gene: TRBJ2-1; clone size: -; D gene: TRBD2; V gene: TRBV4-3; CDR3 DNA: TGCGCCAGCAGCCAGATAACTGGACTAGCGGGAGGGCCTAGGTCGTACAATGAGCAGTTCTTC; CDR3 protein: CASSQITGLAGGPRSYNEQFF
J gene: TRBJ2-7; clone size: -; D gene: TRBD2; V gene: TRBV7-2; CDR3 DNA: TGTGCCAGCAGCTCATTACGACTAGCGGGAGGTTACGAGCAGTACTTC; CDR3 protein: CASSSLRLAGGYEQYF